This is a list of T cell receptor beta chains from one sample in a study of cytomegalovirus exposure and HLA in healthy donors. TCRdb keeps only in-frame clones here, not all; method: immunoSEQ multiplex PCR. The repertoire holds roughly 150,000 clones, with 70% to 80% as singletons. The specimen was PBMCs. Receptors were obtained from a male donor in good health and CMV-seronegative. CDR3s include the opening cysteine and the closing phenylalanine or tryptophan.

J gene: TRBJ1-3
V gene: TRBV19
CDR3 protein: CASINRGLGNTIYF

J gene: TRBJ1-1
V gene: TRBV6-5
CDR3 protein: CASSYGTGSTEAFF

J gene: TRBJ1-4
V gene: TRBV6-1
CDR3 protein: CASSLERQSNEKLFF

J gene: TRBJ2-5
V gene: TRBV11-2
CDR3 protein: CASSLDNRLAGYETQYF

J gene: TRBJ2-5
V gene: TRBV2
CDR3 protein: CASSVDNQETQYF

J gene: TRBJ2-7
V gene: TRBV4-3
CDR3 protein: CASSQETGPYYEQYF

J gene: TRBJ1-1
V gene: TRBV6-5
CDR3 protein: CASSARTGNTEAFF

J gene: TRBJ1-3
V gene: TRBV28
CDR3 protein: CASSFGGPGNTIYF

J gene: TRBJ1-1
V gene: TRBV6-5
CDR3 protein: CASSHWGGDEAFF

J gene: TRBJ1-1
V gene: TRBV4-3
CDR3 protein: CASSPGQGGNTEAFF

J gene: TRBJ2-7
V gene: TRBV29-1
CDR3 protein: CSVEHRLHYEQYF

J gene: TRBJ2-5
V gene: TRBV19
CDR3 protein: CASSGLAEQETQYF

J gene: TRBJ1-2
V gene: TRBV30
CDR3 protein: CAWSFQGQGSGYTF

J gene: TRBJ2-5
V gene: TRBV15
CDR3 protein: CATSRVTGGETQYF

J gene: TRBJ2-2
V gene: TRBV4-3
CDR3 protein: CASSQDLPLAGGVGELFF

J gene: TRBJ1-2
V gene: TRBV11-2
CDR3 protein: CASSLDRGSYGYTF

J gene: TRBJ1-5
V gene: TRBV4-3
CDR3 protein: CASSQDRGNYNQPQHF

J gene: TRBJ1-1
V gene: TRBV2
CDR3 protein: CASRSTGEVGTEAFF

J gene: TRBJ2-2
V gene: TRBV2
CDR3 protein: CARRSGDLNTGELFF

J gene: TRBJ2-7
V gene: TRBV9
CDR3 protein: CASSVGSNSYEQYF

J gene: TRBJ2-7
V gene: TRBV6-6
CDR3 protein: CASSPAGTGWQYF

J gene: TRBJ1-2
V gene: TRBV19
CDR3 protein: CASWTGGVPGYTF

J gene: TRBJ2-3
V gene: TRBV4-3
CDR3 protein: CASSQAAGTRYTDTQYF

J gene: TRBJ2-7
V gene: TRBV18
CDR3 protein: CASSTDSSYEQYF

J gene: TRBJ2-1
V gene: TRBV2
CDR3 protein: CASSVAGGYNEQFF

J gene: TRBJ1-1
V gene: TRBV5-4
CDR3 protein: CASSLDRNTEAFF

J gene: TRBJ1-5
V gene: TRBV28
CDR3 protein: CASSPSFSNQPQHF

J gene: TRBJ1-1
V gene: TRBV30
CDR3 protein: CAWSQLNTEAFF

J gene: TRBJ2-7
V gene: TRBV28
CDR3 protein: CASGNSGGHPLEQYF

J gene: TRBJ1-1
V gene: TRBV25-1
CDR3 protein: CATAPRDRDVTEAFF

J gene: TRBJ2-7
V gene: TRBV7-8
CDR3 protein: CASSLAGGPSYEQYF

J gene: TRBJ2-1
V gene: TRBV7-9
CDR3 protein: CASSLEAGVYNEQFF

J gene: TRBJ2-1
V gene: TRBV6-1
CDR3 protein: CASRRGWAGGNEQFF

J gene: TRBJ2-2
V gene: TRBV7-3
CDR3 protein: CASSLPSRAGELFF

J gene: TRBJ2-7
V gene: TRBV7-9
CDR3 protein: CASSPGLAGGYEQYF

J gene: TRBJ2-1
V gene: TRBV5-6
CDR3 protein: CASSLFRSGTNFWQFF

J gene: TRBJ2-4
V gene: TRBV29-1
CDR3 protein: CSVVFAGRAGDIQYF

J gene: TRBJ2-2
V gene: TRBV18
CDR3 protein: CASSPTGTGGSGELFF

J gene: TRBJ2-3
V gene: TRBV4-2
CDR3 protein: CASSQETSGSPDTQYF

J gene: TRBJ1-4
V gene: TRBV19
CDR3 protein: CASRAHRGLLEKLFF